This T cell receptor beta chain was retrieved from a study of cytomegalovirus exposure and HLA in healthy donors. Notes on the study in general: It was confirmed in vitro that a few of the CMV-associated chains were specific for CMV antigens.

Germline V gene sequence: CDR1 SGHRS, CDR2 YFSETQ. This CDR3 has 15 amino acids. After removal of 3 bases from V and 2 bases from J, the junction contained 5 bases not matched to a gene. To note about this clone: Antigen unknown.

60 Vbeta and 13 Jbeta primers were used in PCR. Data came from immunoSEQ multiplex PCR; TCRdb stores just in-frame clones and leaves some out. This table has approximately 220,000 clones, over 80% appearing once. The chain has TRBV5-1 and TRBJ2-7; 10 bases map to TRBD2. The sample comprised PBMCs. The receptor's source is a boy aged 2-9 years in good health and CMV-seronegative. The CDR3 sequence: CASSSLSGRTYEQYF. The CDR3 DNA sequence: TGCGCCAGCAGCTCTCTTAGCGGGAGGACCTACGAGCAGTACTTC.